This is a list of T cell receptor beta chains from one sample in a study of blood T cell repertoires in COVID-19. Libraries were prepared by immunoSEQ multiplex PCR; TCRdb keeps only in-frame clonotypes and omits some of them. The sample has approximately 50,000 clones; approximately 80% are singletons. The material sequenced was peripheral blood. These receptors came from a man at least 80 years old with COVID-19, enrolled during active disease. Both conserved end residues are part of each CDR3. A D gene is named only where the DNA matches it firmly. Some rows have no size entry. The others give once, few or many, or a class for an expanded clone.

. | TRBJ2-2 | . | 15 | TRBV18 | CASTLVDRNTGELFF | TGTGCCAGCACCTTAGTCGATCGCAACACCGGGGAGCTGTTTTTT
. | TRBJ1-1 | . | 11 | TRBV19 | CASSMGQGAFF | TGTGCCAGTAGTATGGGCCAAGGAGCTTTCTTT
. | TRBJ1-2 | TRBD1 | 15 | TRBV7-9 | CASSPSRTGGYGYTF | TGTGCCAGCAGCCCATCCCGGACAGGGGGCTATGGCTACACCTTC
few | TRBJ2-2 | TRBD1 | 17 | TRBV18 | CASSPARLDRAAGELFF | TGTGCCAGCTCACCCGCACGTCTTGACAGGGCGGCCGGGGAGCTGTTTTTT
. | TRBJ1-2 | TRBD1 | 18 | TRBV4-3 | CASSQDPPGQAFRYGYTF | TGCGCCAGCAGCCAAGATCCCCCGGGACAGGCCTTCCGCTATGGCTACACCTTC
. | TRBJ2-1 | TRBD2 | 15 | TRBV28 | CASSFGLAGGNEQFF | TGTGCCAGCAGTTTCGGACTAGCGGGGGGGAATGAGCAGTTCTTC
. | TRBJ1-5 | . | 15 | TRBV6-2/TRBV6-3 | CASSDSLAGDQPQHF | TGTGCCAGCAGCGATTCATTGGCAGGGGATCAGCCCCAGCATTTT
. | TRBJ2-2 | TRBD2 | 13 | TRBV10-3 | CATTSGSTGELFF | TGTGCCACGACTAGCGGGAGTACCGGGGAGCTGTTTTTT
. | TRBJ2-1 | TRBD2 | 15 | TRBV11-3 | CASSATSGYDNEQFF | TGTGCCAGCAGCGCCACTAGCGGATACGACAATGAGCAGTTCTTC
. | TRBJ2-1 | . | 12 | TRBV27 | CASSSSSYEQFF | TGTGCCAGCAGTTCCTCTAGCTATGAGCAGTTCTTC
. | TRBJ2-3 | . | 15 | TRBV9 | CASSVASTYGDTQYF | TGTGCCAGCAGCGTCGCCTCGACATATGGAGATACGCAGTATTTT
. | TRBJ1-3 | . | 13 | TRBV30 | CAWSKGPGNTIYF | TGTGCCTGGAGTAAGGGGCCTGGAAACACCATATATTTT
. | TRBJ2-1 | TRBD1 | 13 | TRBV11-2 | CASSRDRDNEQFF | TGTGCCAGCAGCCGAGACAGGGACAATGAGCAGTTCTTC
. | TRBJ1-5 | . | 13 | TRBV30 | CACRTLGNQPQHF | TGTGCCTGCAGGACTCTCGGCAATCAGCCCCAGCATTTT